This TCR beta chain was documented in a study of control samples from healthy donors and cancer patients. Generated by immunoSEQ multiplex PCR, the TCRdb table keeps only in-frame clones and is missing some. Among tens of thousands of clones listed, roughly 93% were seen once. This CDR3 is built from 13 residues. V lost 2 bases to trimming and J lost 7 bases, with 11 bases between them. Germline CDR1 and CDR2: MDHEN and SYDVKM. What was sequenced was PBMCs. This receptor was identified in a woman aged 40 to 50 with lung cancer. J is TRBJ1-2 and V is TRBV28; no definite D call. This CDR3 is CASSLTQAGGYTF. CDR3 nucleotide sequence: TGTGCCAGCAGTTTAACGCAGGCTGGTGGCTACACCTTC.